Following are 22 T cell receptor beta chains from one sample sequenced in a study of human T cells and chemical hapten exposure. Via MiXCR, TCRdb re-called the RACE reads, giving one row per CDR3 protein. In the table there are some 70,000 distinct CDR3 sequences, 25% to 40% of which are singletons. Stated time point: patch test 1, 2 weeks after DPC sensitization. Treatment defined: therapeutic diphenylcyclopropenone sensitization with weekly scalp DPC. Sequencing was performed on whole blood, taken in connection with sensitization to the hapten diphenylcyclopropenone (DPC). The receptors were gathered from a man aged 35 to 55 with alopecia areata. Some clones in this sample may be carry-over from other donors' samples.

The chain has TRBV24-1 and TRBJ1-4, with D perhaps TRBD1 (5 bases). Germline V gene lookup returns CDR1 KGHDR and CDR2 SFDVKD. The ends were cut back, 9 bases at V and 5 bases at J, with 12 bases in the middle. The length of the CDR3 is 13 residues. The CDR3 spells CATSTERNEKLFF. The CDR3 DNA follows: TGTGCCACCTCGACAGAGCGAAATGAAAAACTGTTTTTT.

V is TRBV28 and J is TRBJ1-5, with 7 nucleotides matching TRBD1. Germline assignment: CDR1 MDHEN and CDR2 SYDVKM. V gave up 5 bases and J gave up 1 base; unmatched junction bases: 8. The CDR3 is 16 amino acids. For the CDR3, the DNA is TGTGCCAGCAGTCGACGAGGGGGCAACAGCAATCAGCCCCAGCATTTT. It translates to CASSRRGGNSNQPQHF.

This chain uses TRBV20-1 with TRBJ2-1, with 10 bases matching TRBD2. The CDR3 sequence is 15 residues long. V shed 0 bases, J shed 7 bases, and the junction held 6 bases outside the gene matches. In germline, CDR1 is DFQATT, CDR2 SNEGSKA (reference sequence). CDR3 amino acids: CSAREHETSGNEQFF. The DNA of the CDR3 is TGCAGTGCTAGAGAACACGAGACTAGCGGGAATGAGCAGTTCTTC.

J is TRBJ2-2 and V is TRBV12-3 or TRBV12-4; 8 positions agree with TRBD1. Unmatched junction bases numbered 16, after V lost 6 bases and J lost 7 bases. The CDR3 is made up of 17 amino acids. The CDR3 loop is CASSSAEDSTGVGELFF. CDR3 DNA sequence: TGTGCCAGCAGCTCTGCTGAGGACTCGACAGGGGTCGGGGAGCTGTTTTTT.

The CDR3 sequence is CSAREQASPLHF. CDR3 nucleotide sequence: TGCAGTGCTAGAGAACAGGCATCCCCCCTCCACTTT. J is TRBJ1-6 and V is TRBV20-1, with D possibly being TRBD1 (5 bases). The CDR3 has 12 residues. The germline V gene has CDR1 DFQATT and CDR2 SNEGSKA (reference sequence). V dropped 0 bases and J dropped 13 bases, with 10 bases sitting between them.

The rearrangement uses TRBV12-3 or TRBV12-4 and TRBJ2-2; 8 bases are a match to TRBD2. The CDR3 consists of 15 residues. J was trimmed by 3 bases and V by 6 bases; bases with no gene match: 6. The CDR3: CASRSTSGYTGELFF. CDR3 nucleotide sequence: TGTGCCAGCAGATCAACTAGCGGATACACCGGGGAGCTGTTTTTT.

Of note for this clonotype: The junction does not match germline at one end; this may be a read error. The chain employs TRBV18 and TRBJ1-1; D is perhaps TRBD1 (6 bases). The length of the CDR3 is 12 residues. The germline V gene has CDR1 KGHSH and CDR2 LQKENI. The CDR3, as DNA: TGTGCCAGCTCACCGGGGGCCGGCCGGGGGGCTTTT. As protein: CASSPGAGRGAF. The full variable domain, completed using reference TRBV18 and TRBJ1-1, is NAGVMQNPRHLVRRRGQEARLRCSPMKGHSHVYWYRQLPEEGLKFMVYLQKENIIDESGMPKERFSAEFPKEGPSILRIQQVVRGDSAAYFCASSPGAGRGAFGQGTRLTVV.

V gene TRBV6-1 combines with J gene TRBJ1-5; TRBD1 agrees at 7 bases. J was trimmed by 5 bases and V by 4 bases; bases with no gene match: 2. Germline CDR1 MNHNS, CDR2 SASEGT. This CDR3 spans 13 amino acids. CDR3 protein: CASSGQGYQPQHF. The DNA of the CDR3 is TGTGCCAGCAGTGGACAGGGTTATCAGCCCCAGCATTTT.

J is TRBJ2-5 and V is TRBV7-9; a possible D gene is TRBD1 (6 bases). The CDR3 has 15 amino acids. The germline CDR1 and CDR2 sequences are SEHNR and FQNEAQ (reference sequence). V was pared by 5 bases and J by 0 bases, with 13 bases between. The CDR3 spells CASSTDSLYQETQYF. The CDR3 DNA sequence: TGTGCCAGCAGCACGGACAGCCTGTACCAAGAGACCCAGTACTTC.

The CDR3 loop is CASSLSPTFVGETQYF. The CDR3, as DNA: TGTGCCAGCAGTTTATCACCGACCTTCGTCGGAGAGACCCAGTACTTC. The J gene is TRBJ2-5, the V gene TRBV28; D is unclear. The CDR3 is 16 amino acids. Germline CDR1 and CDR2: MDHEN and SYDVKM. The V end lost 1 base, the J end lost 4 bases, and 16 bases lay between the germline ends.

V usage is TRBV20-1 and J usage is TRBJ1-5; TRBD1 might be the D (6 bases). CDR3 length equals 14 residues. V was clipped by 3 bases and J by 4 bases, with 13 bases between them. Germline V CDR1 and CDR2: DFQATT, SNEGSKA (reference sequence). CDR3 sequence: CSASDQGINQPQHF. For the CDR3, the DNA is TGCAGTGCTAGTGATCAGGGGATTAATCAGCCCCAGCATTTT.

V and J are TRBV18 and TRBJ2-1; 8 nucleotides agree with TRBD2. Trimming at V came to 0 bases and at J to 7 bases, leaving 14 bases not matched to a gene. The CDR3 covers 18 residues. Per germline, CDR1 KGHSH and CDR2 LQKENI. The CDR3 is CASSPPLRSAGAANEQFF. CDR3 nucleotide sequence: TGTGCCAGCTCACCACCACTAAGGTCAGCGGGAGCGGCGAATGAGCAGTTCTTC.

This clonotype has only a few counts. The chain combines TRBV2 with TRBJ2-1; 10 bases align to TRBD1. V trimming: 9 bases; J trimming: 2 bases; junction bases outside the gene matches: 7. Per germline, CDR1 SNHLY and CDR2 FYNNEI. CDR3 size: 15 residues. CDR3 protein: CASRSGTGAYNEQFF. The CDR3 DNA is TGTGCCAGTCGATCCGGGACAGGGGCCTACAATGAGCAGTTCTTC.

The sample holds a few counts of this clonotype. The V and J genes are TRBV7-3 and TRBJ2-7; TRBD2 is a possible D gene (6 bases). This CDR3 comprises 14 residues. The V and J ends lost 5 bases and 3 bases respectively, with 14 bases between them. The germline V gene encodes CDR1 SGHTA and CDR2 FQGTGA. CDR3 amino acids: CASSETGTHYEQYF. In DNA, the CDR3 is TGTGCCAGCAGCGAAACCGGGACTCACTACGAGCAGTACTTC. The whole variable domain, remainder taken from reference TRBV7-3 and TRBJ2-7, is GAGVSQTPSNKVTEKGKYVELRCDPISGHTALYWYRQSLGQGPEFLIYFQGTGAADDSGLPNDRFFAVRPEGSVSTLKIQRTERGDSAVYLCASSETGTHYEQYFGPGTRLTVT.

The CDR3 DNA reads as TGCAGTGCTTTGGGGTTCGGGGCAAACACTGAAGCTTTCTTT. Amino acids: CSALGFGANTEAFF. The chain links TRBV20-1 to TRBJ1-1; D perhaps matches TRBD1 (5 bases). The germline CDR1 and CDR2 sequences are DFQATT and SNEGSKA (reference sequence). The V gene lost 5 bases and the J gene lost 2 bases, with 15 bases spanning the gap. This CDR3 spans 14 amino acids.

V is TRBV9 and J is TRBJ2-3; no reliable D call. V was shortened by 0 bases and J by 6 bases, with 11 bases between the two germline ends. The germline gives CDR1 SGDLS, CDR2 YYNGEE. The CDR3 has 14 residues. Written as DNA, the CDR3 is TGTGCCAGCAGCGTAGCGGAAAACTGGGATACGCAGTATTTT. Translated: CASSVAENWDTQYF. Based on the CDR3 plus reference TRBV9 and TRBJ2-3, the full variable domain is DSGVTQTPKHLITATGQRVTLRCSPRSGDLSVYWYQQSLDQGLQFLIQYYNGEERAKGNILERFSAQQFPDLHSELNLSSLELGDSALYFCASSVAENWDTQYFGPGTRLTVL.

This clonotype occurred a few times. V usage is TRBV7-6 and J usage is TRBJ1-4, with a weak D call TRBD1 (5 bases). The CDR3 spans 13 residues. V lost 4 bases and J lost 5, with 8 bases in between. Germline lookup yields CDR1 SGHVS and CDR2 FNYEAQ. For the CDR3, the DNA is TGTGCCAGCAGCTACAGGTTGAATGAAAAACTGTTTTTT. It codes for CASSYRLNEKLFF.

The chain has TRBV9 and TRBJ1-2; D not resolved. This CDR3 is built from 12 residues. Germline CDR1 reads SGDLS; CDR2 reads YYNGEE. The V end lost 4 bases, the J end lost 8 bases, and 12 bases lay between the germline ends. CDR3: CASSPETGGYTF. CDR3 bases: TGTGCCAGCAGCCCCGAGACTGGGGGCTACACCTTC.

CDR3 DNA sequence: TGTGCCAGCAGTTTAGGACAGAATTCACCCCTCCACTTT. Translation gives CASSLGQNSPLHF. The rearrangement uses TRBV12-3 or TRBV12-4 and TRBJ1-6, with D possibly being TRBD1 (5 bases). This CDR3 spans 13 amino acids. V was shortened by 1 base and J by 7 bases, with 5 bases between the two germline ends.

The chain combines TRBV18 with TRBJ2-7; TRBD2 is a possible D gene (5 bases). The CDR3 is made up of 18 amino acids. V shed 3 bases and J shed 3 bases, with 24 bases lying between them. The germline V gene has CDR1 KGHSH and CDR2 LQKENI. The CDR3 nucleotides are TGTGCCAGCTCACCGCTGGCCTTCGGGCAGGCGACTATCTACGAGCAGTACTTC. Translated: CASSPLAFGQATIYEQYF.

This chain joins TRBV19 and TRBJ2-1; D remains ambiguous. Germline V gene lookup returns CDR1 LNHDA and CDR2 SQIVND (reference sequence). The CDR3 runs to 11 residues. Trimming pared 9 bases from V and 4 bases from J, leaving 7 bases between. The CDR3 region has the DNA TGTGCCAGCGGACGTTACAATGAGCAGTTCTTC. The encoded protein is CASGRYNEQFF. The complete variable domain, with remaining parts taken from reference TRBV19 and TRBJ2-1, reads DGGITQSPKYLFRKEGQNVTLSCEQNLNHDAMYWYRQDPGQGLRLIYYSQIVNDFQKGDIAEGYSVSREKKESFPLTVTSAQKNPTAFYLCASGRYNEQFFGPGTRLTVL.

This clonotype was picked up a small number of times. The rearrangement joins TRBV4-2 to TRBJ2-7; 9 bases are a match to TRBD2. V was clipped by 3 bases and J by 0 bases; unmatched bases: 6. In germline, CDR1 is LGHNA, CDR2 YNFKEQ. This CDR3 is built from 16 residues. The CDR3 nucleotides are TGTGCCAGCAGCCAGGTGACTAGCGGCAGCTCCTACGAGCAGTACTTC. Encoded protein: CASSQVTSGSSYEQYF.